This T cell receptor beta chain was sequenced in a study of cytomegalovirus exposure and HLA in healthy donors. Sequencing used immunoSEQ multiplex PCR; TCRdb keeps in-frame clones, though not all of them. The sample yields 150,000 to 200,000 clones, about 87% seen once. CDR1 is ENHRY, CDR2 SYGVKD, per germline. The CDR3 loop spans 14 amino acids. V shed 6 bases and J 6 bases; nucleotides not matched to a gene: 10. The donors were members of the validation cohort comprising 100 to 150 subjects, separate from the roughly 700-subject first cohort. This chain links TRBV10-3 with TRBJ1-2, with TRBD1 matching over 7 bases. The material sequenced was PBMCs. This clonotype originated in a woman aged 30 to 39 in good health and CMV-seronegative. The CDR3, as DNA: TGTGCCATCAGCAGAATACAGGGGACAGATGGCTACACCTTC. Protein product: CAISRIQGTDGYTF.